This T cell receptor (beta chain) is drawn from a study of beta chain features in type 1 diabetes. Overall study results and limits: Across patients, naive, central memory and Treg TCRB repertoires exhibited apparently greater similarity than was observed across healthy donors. The study notes PCR might favor shorter templates equally in patients and controls. Whether HLA type influences TCRB rearrangement remained unresolved here. In every one of the four CD4+ subsets, TCRB CDR3s were moderately but significantly shorter in Type 1 diabetes patients.

Of the isolated RNA, all was reverse transcribed, and so the sequenced material was expressed TCRB transcripts. The table came from immunoSEQ multiplex PCR; TCRdb's copy has only in-frame clones and leaves some out. This sample has about 340,000 clones, with 13% found just once. On this clone itself: Its antigen is unknown.

The V and J ends lost 5 bases and 4 bases, in that order; junction bases with no gene match: 16. Germline V gene lookup returns CDR1 KGHSH and CDR2 LQKENI. CDR3 size: 19 residues. What was sequenced was naive CD4+ T cells from blood. The chain recombines TRBV18 with TRBJ2-5; TRBD2 matches 13 bases. This sequence originates from a woman aged 18-35 years with type 1 diabetes. The CDR3 bases are TGTGCCAGCTCATCGGAGGGTCCGGGACTAGCGGGACGCACAGAGACCCAGTACTTC. The encoded protein is CASSSEGPGLAGRTETQYF.